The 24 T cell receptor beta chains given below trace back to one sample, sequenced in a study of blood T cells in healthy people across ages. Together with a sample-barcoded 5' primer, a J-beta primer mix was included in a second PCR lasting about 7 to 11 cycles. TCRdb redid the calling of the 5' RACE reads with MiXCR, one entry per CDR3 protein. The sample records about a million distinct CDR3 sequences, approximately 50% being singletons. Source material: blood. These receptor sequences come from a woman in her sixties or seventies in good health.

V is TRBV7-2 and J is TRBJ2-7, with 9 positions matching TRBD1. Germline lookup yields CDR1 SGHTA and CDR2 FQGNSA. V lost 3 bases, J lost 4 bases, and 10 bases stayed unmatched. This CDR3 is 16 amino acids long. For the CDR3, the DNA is TGTGCCAGCAGCTTCTTCTTGCCGACAGGGGGTTACGAGCAGTACTTC. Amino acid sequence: CASSFFLPTGGYEQYF.

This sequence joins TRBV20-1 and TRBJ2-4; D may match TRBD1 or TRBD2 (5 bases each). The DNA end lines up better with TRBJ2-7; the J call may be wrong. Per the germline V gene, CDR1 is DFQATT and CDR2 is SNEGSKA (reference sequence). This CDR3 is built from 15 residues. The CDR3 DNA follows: TGCAGTGCTAGACTCCGCAGGGACCTTTCCTACGAGCAGTACTTC. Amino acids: CSARLRRDLSYEQYF.

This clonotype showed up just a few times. The CDR3 protein is CSARDLTEQYF. DNA for the CDR3: TGCAGTGCTAGAGATCTCACCGAGCAGTACTTC. The rearrangement links TRBV20-1 to TRBJ2-7, with no clear D. This CDR3 contains 11 residues. Trimming took off 0 bases at V and 6 bases at J, with 6 bases between the two ends. Germline V gene sequence: CDR1 DFQATT, CDR2 SNEGSKA (reference sequence).

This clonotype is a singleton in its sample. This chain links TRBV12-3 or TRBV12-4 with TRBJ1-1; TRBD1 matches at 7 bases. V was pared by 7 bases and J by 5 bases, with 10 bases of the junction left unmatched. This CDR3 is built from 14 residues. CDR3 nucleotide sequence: TGTGCCAGCAACAGACAGGGTATACGGACTGAAGCTTTCTTT. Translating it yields CASNRQGIRTEAFF.

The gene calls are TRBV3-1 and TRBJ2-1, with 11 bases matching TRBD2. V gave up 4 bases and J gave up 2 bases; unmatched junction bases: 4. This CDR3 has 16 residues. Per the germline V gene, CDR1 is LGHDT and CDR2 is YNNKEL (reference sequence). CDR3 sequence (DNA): TGTGCCAGCAGCCGCGGGACTAGCGGAACCTACAATGAGCAGTTCTTC. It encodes CASSRGTSGTYNEQFF.

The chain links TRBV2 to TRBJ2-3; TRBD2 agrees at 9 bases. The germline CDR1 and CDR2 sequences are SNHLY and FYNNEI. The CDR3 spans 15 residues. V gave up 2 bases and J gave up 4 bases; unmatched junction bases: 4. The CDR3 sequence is CASSEWGLAADTQYF. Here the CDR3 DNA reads TGTGCCAGCAGTGAATGGGGACTAGCTGCAGATACGCAGTATTTT.

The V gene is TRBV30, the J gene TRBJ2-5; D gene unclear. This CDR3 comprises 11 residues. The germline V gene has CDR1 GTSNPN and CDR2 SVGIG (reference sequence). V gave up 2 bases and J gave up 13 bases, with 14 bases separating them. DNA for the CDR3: TGTGCCTGGAGTAGTACGGCCTGGCTGTACTTC. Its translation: CAWSSTAWLYF.

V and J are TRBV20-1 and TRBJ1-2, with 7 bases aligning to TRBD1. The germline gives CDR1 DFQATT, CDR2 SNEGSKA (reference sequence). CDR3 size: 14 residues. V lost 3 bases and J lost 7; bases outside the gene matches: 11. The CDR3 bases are TGCAGTGCTAGCAGACAGGGAATATATCTTGGCTACACCTTC. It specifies CSASRQGIYLGYTF.

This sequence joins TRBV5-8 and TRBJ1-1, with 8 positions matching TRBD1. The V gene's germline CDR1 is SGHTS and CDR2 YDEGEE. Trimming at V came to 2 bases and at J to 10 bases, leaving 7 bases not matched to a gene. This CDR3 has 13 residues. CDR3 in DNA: TGTGCCAGCAGCTTCGGACAGGGAATAAGAGCTTTCTTT. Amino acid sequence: CASSFGQGIRAFF.

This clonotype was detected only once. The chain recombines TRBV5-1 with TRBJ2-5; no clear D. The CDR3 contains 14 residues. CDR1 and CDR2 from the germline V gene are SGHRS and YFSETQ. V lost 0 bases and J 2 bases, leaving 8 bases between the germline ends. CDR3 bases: TGCGCCAGCAGCTTGGAGGCACCTCAAGAGACCCAGTACTTC. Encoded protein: CASSLEAPQETQYF.

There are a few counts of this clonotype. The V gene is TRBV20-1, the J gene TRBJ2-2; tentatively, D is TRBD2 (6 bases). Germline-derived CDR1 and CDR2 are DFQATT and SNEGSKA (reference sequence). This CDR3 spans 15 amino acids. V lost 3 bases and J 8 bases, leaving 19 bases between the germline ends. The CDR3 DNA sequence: TGCAGTGCTAGTAACCCGGGAGAATTTTTAGGGGAGCTGTTTTTT. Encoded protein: CSASNPGEFLGELFF.

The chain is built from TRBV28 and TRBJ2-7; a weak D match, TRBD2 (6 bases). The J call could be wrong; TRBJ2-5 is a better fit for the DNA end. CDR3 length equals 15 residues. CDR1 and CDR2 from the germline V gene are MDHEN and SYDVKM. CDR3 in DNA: TGTGCCAGCATTTGGACAAGGAGGGCGGGAGAGACCCAGTACTTC. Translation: CASIWTRRAGETQYF.

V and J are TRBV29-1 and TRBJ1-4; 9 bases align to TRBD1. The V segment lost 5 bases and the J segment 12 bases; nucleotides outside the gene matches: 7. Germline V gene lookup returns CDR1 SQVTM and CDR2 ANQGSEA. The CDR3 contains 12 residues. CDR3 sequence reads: CSVNRGQGELFF. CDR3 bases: TGCAGCGTTAACAGGGGGCAGGGGGAACTGTTTTTT. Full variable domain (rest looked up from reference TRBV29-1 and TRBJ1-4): SAVISQKPSRDICQRGTSLTIQCQVDSQVTMMFWYRQQPGQSLTLIATANQGSEATYESGFVIDKFPISRPNLTFSTLTVSNMSPEDSSIYLCSVNRGQGELFFGSGTQLSVL.

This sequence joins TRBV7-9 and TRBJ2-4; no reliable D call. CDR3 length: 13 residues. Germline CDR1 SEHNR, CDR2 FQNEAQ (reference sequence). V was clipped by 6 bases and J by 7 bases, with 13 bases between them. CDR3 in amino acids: CASSTSEGNIQYF. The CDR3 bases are TGTGCCAGCAGTACCAGTGAAGGGAACATTCAGTACTTC.

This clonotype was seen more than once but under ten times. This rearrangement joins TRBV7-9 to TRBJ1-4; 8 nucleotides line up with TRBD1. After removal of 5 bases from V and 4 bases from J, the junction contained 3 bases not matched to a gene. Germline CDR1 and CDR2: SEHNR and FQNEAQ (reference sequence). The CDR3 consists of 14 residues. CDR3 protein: CASSRGQDNEKLFF. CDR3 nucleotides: TGTGCCAGCAGCAGGGGACAGGATAATGAAAAACTGTTTTTT.

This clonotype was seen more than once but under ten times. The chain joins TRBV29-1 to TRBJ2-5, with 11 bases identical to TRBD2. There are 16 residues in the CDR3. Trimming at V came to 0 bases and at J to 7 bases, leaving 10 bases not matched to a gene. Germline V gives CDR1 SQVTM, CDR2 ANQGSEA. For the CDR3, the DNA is TGCAGCGTTGAAGATCTTAAGGGGCTAGCGGGAGGGACCCAGTACTTC. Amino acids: CSVEDLKGLAGGTQYF.

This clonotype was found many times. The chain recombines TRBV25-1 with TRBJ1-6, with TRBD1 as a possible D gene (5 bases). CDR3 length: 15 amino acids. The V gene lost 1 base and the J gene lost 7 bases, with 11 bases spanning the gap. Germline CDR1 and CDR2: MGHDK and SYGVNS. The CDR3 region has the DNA TGTGCCAGCAGTGAATTACGGGACCAAAATTCACCCCTCCACTTT. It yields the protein CASSELRDQNSPLHF. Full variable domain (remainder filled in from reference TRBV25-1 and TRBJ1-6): EADIYQTPRYLVIGTGKKITLECSQTMGHDKMYWYQQDPGMELHLIHYSYGVNSTEKGDLSSESTVSRIRTEHFPLTLESARPSHTSQYLCASSELRDQNSPLHFGNGTRLTVT.

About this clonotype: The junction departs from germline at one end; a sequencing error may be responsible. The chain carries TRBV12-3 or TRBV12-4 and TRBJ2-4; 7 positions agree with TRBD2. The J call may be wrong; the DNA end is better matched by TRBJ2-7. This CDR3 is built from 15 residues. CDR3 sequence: CASGLVGGPGGEQYF. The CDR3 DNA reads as TGTGCCAGCGGTTTAGTCGGAGGTCCGGGAGGCGAGCAGTACTTC.

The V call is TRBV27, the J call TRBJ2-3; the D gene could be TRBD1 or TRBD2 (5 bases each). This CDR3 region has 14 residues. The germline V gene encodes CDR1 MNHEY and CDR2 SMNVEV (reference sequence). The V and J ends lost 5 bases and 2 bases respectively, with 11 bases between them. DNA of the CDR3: TGTGCCAGCAGTGGACGGGACCCCACAGATACGCAGTATTTT. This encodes CASSGRDPTDTQYF.

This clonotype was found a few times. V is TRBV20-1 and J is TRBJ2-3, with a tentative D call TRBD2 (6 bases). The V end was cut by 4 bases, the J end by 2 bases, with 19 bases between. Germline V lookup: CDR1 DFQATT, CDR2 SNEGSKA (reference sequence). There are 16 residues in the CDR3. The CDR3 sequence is CSATGEGTGVTDTQYF. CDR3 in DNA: TGCAGTGCTACCGGGGAAGGGACGGGGGTCACAGATACGCAGTATTTT.

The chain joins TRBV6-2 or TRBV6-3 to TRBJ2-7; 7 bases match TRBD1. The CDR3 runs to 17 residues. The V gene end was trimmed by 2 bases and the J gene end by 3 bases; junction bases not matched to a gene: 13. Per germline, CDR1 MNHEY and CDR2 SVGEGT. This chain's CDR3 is CASSYVPGQPLVYEQYF. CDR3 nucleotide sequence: TGTGCCAGCAGTTACGTACCGGGACAGCCCTTGGTCTACGAGCAGTACTTC.

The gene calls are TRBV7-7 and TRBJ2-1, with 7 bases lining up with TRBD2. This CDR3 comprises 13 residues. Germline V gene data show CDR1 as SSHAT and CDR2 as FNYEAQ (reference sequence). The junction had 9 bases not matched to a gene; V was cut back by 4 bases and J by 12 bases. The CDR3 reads CASSSVAGGGQFF. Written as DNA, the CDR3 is TGTGCCAGCAGCTCAGTAGCGGGTGGAGGGCAGTTCTTC.

CDR3 nucleotides: TGTGCCAGCAGCTTAGGTTTCACGGCGGGAGACATGAGGAATGAGCAGTTCTTC. Residues: CASSLGFTAGDMRNEQFF. The genes are TRBV7-2 and TRBJ2-1; 7 bases are shared with TRBD2. CDR3 size: 18 residues. After removal of 1 base from V and 7 bases from J, the junction contained 16 bases not matched to a gene. Germline CDR1 reads SGHTA; CDR2 reads FQGNSA.

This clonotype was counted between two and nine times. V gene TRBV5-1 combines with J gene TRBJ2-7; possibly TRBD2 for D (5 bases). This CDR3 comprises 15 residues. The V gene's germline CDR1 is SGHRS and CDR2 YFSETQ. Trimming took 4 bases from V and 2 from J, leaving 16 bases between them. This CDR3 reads CASSPLFSGTYEQYF. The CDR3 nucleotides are TGCGCCAGCAGCCCACTTTTCAGCGGAACCTACGAGCAGTACTTC.